This T cell receptor (beta chain) is drawn from a study of blood T cell repertoires in COVID-19. Study background: Sources were T cells, B-cell-depleted T cells, or PBMCs; the material itself was cDNA or gDNA.

TCRdb's copy holds only in-frame clones and misses some; the assay was immunoSEQ multiplex PCR. The sample carries about 130,000 clones, about 84% recorded once. This clone has just one count. Germline V lookup: CDR1 WNHNN, CDR2 SYGVQD (reference sequence). CDR3 size: 12 residues. The V and J ends lost 5 bases and 1 base respectively, with 6 bases between them. This sequence originates from a human donor in a cohort sampled during active COVID-19. Material: peripheral blood. The chain joins TRBV10-1 to TRBJ2-7; D gene uncertain. In DNA form, the CDR3 reads TGCGCCAGCAGTCCCAATTCCTACGAGCAGTACTTC. This gives the protein CASSPNSYEQYF.